A single sample gave rise to the 11 T cell receptor beta chains below, sequenced in a study of blood T cell repertoires in COVID-19. The repertoire was sequenced with immunoSEQ multiplex PCR; TCRdb's copy has only in-frame clones and lacks some. The table has roughly 340,000 clones, more than 75% seen once; the top ten hold more than 5%. Sequencing was performed on peripheral blood. Receptors were obtained from a woman between 50 and 59 years old with COVID-19, enrolled during active disease.

The rearrangement uses TRBV5-1 and TRBJ2-5; a possible D gene is TRBD1 (6 bases). CDR3 length equals 13 residues. V lost 7 bases and J lost 5, with 15 bases in between. The germline CDR1 and CDR2 sequences are SGHRS and YFSETQ. For the CDR3, the DNA is TGCGCCAGCGGGCAGGGGATGTGGGAGACCCAGTACTTC. Its protein product is CASGQGMWETQYF.

The chain recombines TRBV5-1 with TRBJ2-7; D possibly corresponds to TRBD1 (5 bases). CDR1 is SGHRS, CDR2 YFSETQ, per germline. V was shortened by 2 bases and J by 1 base, with 10 bases between the two germline ends. The CDR3 has 14 residues. CDR3 sequence reads: CASSLSGQSYEQYF. Written as DNA, the CDR3 is TGCGCCAGCAGCTTATCAGGGCAGTCCTACGAGCAGTACTTC.

The sample holds many counts of this clone. V is TRBV2 and J is TRBJ2-2, with D possibly matching TRBD2 (5 bases). CDR3 length equals 13 residues. Per the germline V gene, CDR1 is SNHLY and CDR2 is FYNNEI. The ends were cut back, 3 bases at V and 5 bases at J, with 7 bases in the middle. The CDR3 nucleotides read TGTGCCAGCAGTGAGGAGGTGACCGGGGAGCTGTTTTTT. Translated: CASSEEVTGELFF.

V gene TRBV12-3 or TRBV12-4 combines with J gene TRBJ2-4; possible D gene TRBD2, 5 bases. The V end was cut by 8 bases, the J end by 4 bases, with 12 bases between. There are 13 residues in the CDR3. In DNA, the CDR3 is TGTGCCAGCCGAGTTAGAGGGAAAAACATTCAGTACTTC. Residues: CASRVRGKNIQYF.

V and J are TRBV5-1 and TRBJ2-7; 7 nucleotides agree with TRBD1. This CDR3 has 13 amino acids. Trimming at V came to 4 bases and at J to 4 bases, leaving 5 bases not matched to a gene. The V gene's germline CDR1 is SGHRS and CDR2 YFSETQ. Here the CDR3 DNA reads TGCGCCAGCAGCAGCACAGGGGAATACGAGCAGTACTTC. Its translation is CASSSTGEYEQYF.

The V call is TRBV6-5, the J call TRBJ1-2; the D gene is possibly TRBD1 (5 bases). The V end was cut by 6 bases, the J end by 8 bases, with 22 bases between. This CDR3 has 15 amino acids. The germline V gene has CDR1 MNHEY and CDR2 SVGAGI. CDR3 sequence (DNA): TGTGCCAGCAGAACTACTACAGGAGTCCCTGACGGCTACACCTTC. The encoded protein is CASRTTTGVPDGYTF.

The chain joins TRBV5-1 to TRBJ2-1; the match to TRBD1 covers 7 bases. V lost 4 bases and J lost 13; bases outside the gene matches: 5. Germline CDR1 SGHRS, CDR2 YFSETQ. The CDR3 extends over 11 amino acids. Written as DNA, the CDR3 is TGCGCCAGCAGCCTGACAGGGCGCCAGTTCTTC. Its protein product is CASSLTGRQFF.

The chain is built from TRBV11-3 and TRBJ2-7, with D unresolved. In germline, CDR1 is SGHNT, CDR2 YENEEA. The V gene lost 1 base and the J gene lost 3 bases, with 10 bases spanning the gap. This CDR3 comprises 14 residues. The CDR3 nucleotides are TGTGCCAGCAGCTTAGCGTCTAGTATCTACGAGCAGTACTTC. It yields the protein CASSLASSIYEQYF. Drawing the rest from reference TRBV11-3 and TRBJ2-7, the complete variable domain is EAGVVQSPRYKIIEKKQPVAFWCNPISGHNTLYWYLQNLGQGPELLIRYENEEAVDDSQLPKDRFSAERLKGVDSTLKIQPAELGDSAVYLCASSLASSIYEQYFGPGTRLTVT.

The CDR3 sequence: CASSSVSGGTQYF. The CDR3 DNA is TGTGCCAGCAGTTCGGTTAGCGGGGGTACGCAGTATTTT. This sequence joins TRBV6-6 and TRBJ2-3, with TRBD2 identical over 9 bases. Germline V gene sequence: CDR1 MNHNY, CDR2 SVGAGI (reference sequence). The CDR3 covers 13 residues. V was pared by 4 bases and J by 8 bases, with 4 bases of the junction left unmatched.

The chain employs TRBV21-1 and TRBJ1-6; TRBD1, as called in the table, went unchecked against the DNA. TRBV21-1 represents a pseudogene. The CDR3 loop spans 16 amino acids. The CDR3 sequence: CASSKDRGQKNSPLHF. The CDR3 DNA follows: TGTGCCAGCAGCAAAGATAGGGGACAGAAGAATTCACCCCTCCACTTT.

The J gene is TRBJ2-3, the V gene TRBV29-1; 10 nucleotides align to TRBD1. The V and J ends lost 3 bases and 7 bases, in that order; junction bases with no gene match: 7. The CDR3 runs to 14 residues. Germline V gene lookup returns CDR1 SQVTM and CDR2 ANQGSEA. For the CDR3, the DNA is TGCAGCGTTGATGCGACAGGGGGCGTAAATACGCAGTATTTT. Encoded protein: CSVDATGGVNTQYF.